The 24 T cell receptor beta chains below come from one sample, sequenced in a study of blood T cell repertoires in COVID-19 (dated by TCRdb to 2020 to 2021). The library was produced with the immunoSEQ multiplex PCR assay. TCRdb holds this immuneACCESS table with in-frame rearrangements only. Some clones are missing; in checked studies, unresolved V genes explain under half, and the rest has no known cause. The sample profile shows around 280,000 clones; more than 75% of them were found once. About 1.2% of the sample rests with the top ten. The material sequenced was peripheral blood. The receptors were sampled from a man between 70 and 80 years old with acute or convalescent COVID-19.

This clone was counted once. This chain joins TRBV7-8 and TRBJ2-7; TRBD1 matches at 8 bases. The CDR3 extends over 15 amino acids. V lost 1 base to trimming and J lost 2 bases; unmatched junction nucleotides: 4. Germline V gene lookup returns CDR1 SGHVS and CDR2 FQNEAQ. The DNA for the CDR3 is TGTGCCAGCAGCTTAGTCGACAGGGGCCCCTACGAGCAGTACTTC. Amino acid sequence: CASSLVDRGPYEQYF.

The chain employs TRBV2 and TRBJ2-2, with D maybe TRBD1 (5 bases). Germline V gene data show CDR1 as SNHLY and CDR2 as FYNNEI. This CDR3 spans 14 amino acids. The V end was cut by 2 bases, the J end by 5 bases, with 9 bases between. The CDR3 reads CASSERTQTGELFF. CDR3 in DNA: TGTGCCAGCAGTGAAAGGACACAAACCGGGGAGCTGTTTTTT.

V usage is TRBV5-1 and J usage is TRBJ2-5, with D uncertain. This CDR3 region has 13 residues. Germline lookup yields CDR1 SGHRS and CDR2 YFSETQ. The V end lost 0 bases, the J end lost 2 bases, and 5 bases lay between the germline ends. DNA of the CDR3: TGCGCCAGCAGCTTGGTCGGGCAAGAGACCCAGTACTTC. The encoded protein is CASSLVGQETQYF.

The rearrangement uses TRBV6-5 and TRBJ2-3; tentatively, D is TRBD1 (5 bases). Germline V gene sequence: CDR1 MNHEY, CDR2 SVGAGI. V was shortened by 6 bases and J by 0 bases, with 10 bases between the two germline ends. There are 14 residues in the CDR3. The CDR3 protein is CASRSGISTDTQYF. The CDR3 DNA reads as TGTGCCAGCAGATCAGGGATTAGCACAGATACGCAGTATTTT.

This clone appeared a few times. The rearrangement links TRBV28 to TRBJ1-1; D gene ambiguous. Germline CDR1 MDHEN, CDR2 SYDVKM. The CDR3 covers 15 residues. V shed 5 bases and J shed 0 bases, with 13 bases lying between them. CDR3 sequence: CASSLAGSMNTEAFF. The CDR3 DNA reads TGTGCCAGCAGTCTAGCGGGGAGTATGAACACTGAAGCTTTCTTT.

The V and J genes are TRBV19 and TRBJ1-2; D uncertain. The CDR3 totals 14 residues. Trimming removed 7 bases at V and 3 bases at J, with 15 bases between. Germline assignment: CDR1 LNHDA and CDR2 SQIVND (reference sequence). The CDR3 loop is CASTPILTHYGYTF. DNA of the CDR3: TGTGCCAGTACCCCCATCCTAACCCACTATGGCTACACCTTC.

The gene calls are TRBV28 and TRBJ2-3; 10 bases map to TRBD2. The CDR3 is 17 residues long. The germline V gene encodes CDR1 MDHEN and CDR2 SYDVKM. The V segment lost 8 bases and the J segment 4 bases; nucleotides outside the gene matches: 15. CDR3 sequence (DNA): TGTGCCAGCCTTCCATGGGGACTAGCGAAGGGGGCAGATACGCAGTATTTT. Translating gives CASLPWGLAKGADTQYF.

The chain joins TRBV14 to TRBJ1-3; 7 nucleotides align to TRBD1. Germline CDR1 and CDR2: SGHDN and FVKESK. This CDR3 is 15 amino acids long. V dropped 4 bases and J dropped 4; count of bases not matched to a gene: 7. The CDR3 DNA is TGTGCCAGCAGCCGCACAGGGGAGTCGGGAAACACCATATATTTT. Amino acids: CASSRTGESGNTIYF.

The chain joins TRBV4-2 to TRBJ2-1; D call uncertain. The V end was cut by 0 bases, the J end by 7 bases, with 7 bases between. The CDR3 is 13 amino acids. Germline V lookup: CDR1 LGHNA, CDR2 YNFKEQ. CDR3 region: CASSQDGLNEQFF. CDR3 sequence (DNA): TGTGCCAGCAGCCAAGATGGGCTAAATGAGCAGTTCTTC.

The J gene is TRBJ2-7, the V gene TRBV18; tentatively, D is TRBD1 (6 bases). The CDR3 consists of 14 residues. Germline CDR1 KGHSH, CDR2 LQKENI. Trimming left V 0 bases short and J 2 bases short, with 8 bases between. The CDR3 loop reads CASSPPDSTYEQYF. The CDR3 coding sequence is TGTGCCAGCTCACCACCGGACAGTACCTACGAGCAGTACTTC.

This clone occurred once. The chain couples TRBV12-3 or TRBV12-4 to TRBJ1-1; D is undetermined. Trimming removed 3 bases from V and 5 bases from J, with 10 bases in between. This CDR3 contains 13 residues. CDR3: CASSLGQETEAFF. CDR3 nucleotides: TGTGCCAGCAGTTTGGGTCAGGAAACTGAAGCTTTCTTT.

The chain recombines TRBV28 with TRBJ2-5, with a tentative D call TRBD1 (6 bases). The CDR3 spans 13 residues. Germline V lookup: CDR1 MDHEN, CDR2 SYDVKM. V was trimmed by 1 base and J by 4 bases, leaving 7 bases between them. The CDR3 DNA reads TGTGCCAGCAGTTTATTCAGGGGAGAGACCCAGTACTTC. This translates into CASSLFRGETQYF.

The count of this clone is one. The J gene is TRBJ2-1, the V gene TRBV5-1; D remains unclear. The germline gives CDR1 SGHRS, CDR2 YFSETQ. CDR3 length: 15 amino acids. Trimming took off 5 bases at V and 0 bases at J, with 12 bases between the two ends. Here the CDR3 reads CASRVLFSSYNEQFF. The CDR3 DNA is TGCGCCAGCAGGGTTCTCTTTAGCTCCTACAATGAGCAGTTCTTC.

V and J are TRBV5-1 and TRBJ1-3; no clear D. Germline lookup yields CDR1 SGHRS and CDR2 YFSETQ. The CDR3 contains 13 residues. The V gene lost 4 bases and the J gene lost 8 bases, with 13 bases spanning the gap. Here the CDR3 reads CASSGGGVDTIYF. In DNA form, the CDR3 reads TGCGCCAGCAGCGGCGGCGGCGTAGACACCATATATTTT.

The chain joins TRBV30 to TRBJ2-2; unclear D gene. There are 16 residues in the CDR3. Trimming took 4 bases from V and 2 from J, leaving 17 bases between them. Germline CDR1 is GTSNPN and CDR2 is SVGIG (reference sequence). For the CDR3, the DNA is TGTGCCTGGAACCCCTTGGGTGGAGCTAACACCGGGGAGCTGTTTTTT. Protein: CAWNPLGGANTGELFF.

The chain recombines TRBV4-3 with TRBJ1-1; 9 positions agree with TRBD1. Germline CDR1 reads LGHNA; CDR2 reads YSLEER. The V and J ends lost 2 bases and 3 bases, in that order; junction bases with no gene match: 4. The length of the CDR3 is 15 residues. In DNA form, the CDR3 reads TGCGCCAGCAGCCAATACAGGGGGCGCGACACTGAAGCTTTCTTT. Residues: CASSQYRGRDTEAFF.

V and J are TRBV5-5 and TRBJ2-2, with TRBD2 as a possible D gene (5 bases). This CDR3 comprises 14 residues. Germline V CDR1 and CDR2: SGHKS, YYEKEE (reference sequence). V lost 4 bases to trimming and J lost 6 bases, with 13 bases between them. This CDR3 reads CASSRTGSPGELFF. In DNA form, the CDR3 reads TGTGCCAGCAGCCGAACGGGGAGCCCCGGGGAGCTGTTTTTT.

The genes are TRBV6-2 or TRBV6-3 and TRBJ2-7; 7 bases line up with TRBD1. From germline, CDR1 is MNHEY and CDR2 SVGEGT. This CDR3 region has 16 residues. J was trimmed by 0 bases and V by 1 base; bases with no gene match: 6. This chain's CDR3 is CASSYFRDSPSYEQYF. CDR3 in DNA: TGTGCCAGCAGTTACTTCCGGGACAGCCCCTCCTACGAGCAGTACTTC.

The chain has TRBV5-1 and TRBJ2-4; TRBD1 might be the D (5 bases). Per germline, CDR1 SGHRS and CDR2 YFSETQ. V lost 3 bases, J lost 0 bases, and 13 bases lay in between. CDR3 length: 16 residues. This CDR3 reads CASSSAGRLAKNIQYF. The CDR3 DNA is TGCGCCAGCAGCTCGGCAGGGCGACTAGCCAAAAACATTCAGTACTTC.

This clone appeared a few times. The J gene is TRBJ1-1, the V gene TRBV5-1; no clear D gene. Looked up from germline, CDR1 is SGHRS and CDR2 is YFSETQ. The length of the CDR3 is 13 residues. Trimming took off 0 bases at V and 2 bases at J, with 5 bases between the two ends. The CDR3 DNA sequence: TGCGCCAGCAGCTTGGACTCTAACACTGAAGCTTTCTTT. It encodes CASSLDSNTEAFF.

The J gene is TRBJ2-5, the V gene TRBV5-1, with TRBD2 as a possible D gene (7 bases). V lost 1 base to trimming and J lost 4 bases, with 14 bases between them. Per germline, CDR1 SGHRS and CDR2 YFSETQ. This CDR3 is built from 15 residues. The CDR3 protein is CASSLTGGSVETQYF. DNA of the CDR3: TGCGCCAGCAGCTTGACGGGGGGCTCGGTAGAGACCCAGTACTTC. The full variable domain, with the rest looked up from reference TRBV5-1 and TRBJ2-5, is KAGVTQTPRYLIKTRGQQVTLSCSPISGHRSVSWYQQTPGQGLQFLFEYFSETQRNKGNFPGRFSGRQFSNSRSEMNVSTLELGDSALYLCASSLTGGSVETQYFGPGTRLLVL.

The chain employs TRBV6-5 and TRBJ2-1, with D maybe TRBD2 (7 bases). The CDR3 is 16 residues long. The V gene lost 2 bases and the J gene lost 10 bases, with 21 bases spanning the gap. Germline V gene sequence: CDR1 MNHEY, CDR2 SVGAGI. CDR3 in amino acids: CASSYGVGAGAREQFF. DNA of the CDR3: TGTGCCAGCAGTTACGGGGTAGGCGCGGGGGCTAGGGAGCAGTTCTTC.

V gene TRBV2 combines with J gene TRBJ1-5, with TRBD1 as a possible D gene (5 bases). Germline CDR1 SNHLY, CDR2 FYNNEI. The CDR3 is 20 amino acids. The ends were cut back, 6 bases at V and 0 bases at J, with 27 bases in the middle. The CDR3 sequence: CASRAPGTSPNTNSNQPQHF. DNA for the CDR3: TGTGCCAGCAGGGCCCCTGGGACTTCCCCAAACACTAATAGCAATCAGCCCCAGCATTTT.

The chain has TRBV30 and TRBJ2-5; 10 bases line up with TRBD1. V was clipped by 0 bases and J by 3 bases; unmatched bases: 4. Germline CDR1 is GTSNPN and CDR2 is SVGIG (reference sequence). The CDR3 totals 15 residues. CDR3 sequence (DNA): TGTGCCTGGAGTGTTGGACAGGGGGGGAAAGAGACCCAGTACTTC. It encodes CAWSVGQGGKETQYF.